This TCR beta chain was sequenced for a study of CD8 T cells in ankylosing spondylitis. Per the germline V gene, CDR1 is SGHRS and CDR2 is YFSETQ. Trimming shortened V by 0 bases and J by 6 bases, and 10 bases separated the two germline ends. The CDR3 totals 14 residues. Findings of the study overall: There were earlier reports of some motif variants in reactive arthritis synovial fluid and blood. Disease-linked clones were CD8+ and relatively rare in peripheral blood. Within matched ankylosing spondylitis synovial fluid, disease-linked clones were reportedly significantly enriched.

Making the TCR beta libraries involved quantitative 5'-RACE with molecular barcodes. One entry per CDR3 protein results from TCRdb running MiXCR on the 5' RACE reads. The profile shows tens of thousands of distinct CDR3 sequences, approximately 5% of them singletons. This clonotype came up many times. Antigen specificity is unknown. The sequence was collected from a male donor with ankylosing spondylitis or in good health (not recorded which). Sequencing was done on a sample of blood, either unsorted or a sorted T cell fraction (not recorded which). This chain uses TRBV5-1 with TRBJ2-1; D unresolved. Here the CDR3 DNA reads TGCGCCAGCAGCTTGGATGTGTACGGCAATGAGCAGTTCTTC. This gives the protein CASSLDVYGNEQFF.